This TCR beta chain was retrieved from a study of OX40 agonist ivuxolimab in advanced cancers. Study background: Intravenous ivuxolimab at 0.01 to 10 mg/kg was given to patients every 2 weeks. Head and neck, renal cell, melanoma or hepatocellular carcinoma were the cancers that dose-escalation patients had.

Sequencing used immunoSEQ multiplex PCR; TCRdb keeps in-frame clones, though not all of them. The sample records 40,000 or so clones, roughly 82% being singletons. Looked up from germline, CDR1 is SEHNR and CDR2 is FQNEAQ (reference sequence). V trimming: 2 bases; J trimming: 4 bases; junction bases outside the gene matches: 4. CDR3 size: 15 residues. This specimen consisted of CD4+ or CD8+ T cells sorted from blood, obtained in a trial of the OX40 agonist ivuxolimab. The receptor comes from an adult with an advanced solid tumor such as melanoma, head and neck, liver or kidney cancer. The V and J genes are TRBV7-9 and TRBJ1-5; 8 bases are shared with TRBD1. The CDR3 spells CASSLSTGVNQPQHF. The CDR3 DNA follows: TGTGCCAGCAGCTTATCGACAGGGGTTAATCAGCCCCAGCATTTT.